This T cell receptor beta chain was retrieved from a study of spatial heterogeneity in lung cancer. Study background: Raw reads contained each unique TCR and UMI combination more than ten times on average. Study observations and caveats: Tracking of tumor mutation counts was seen in expanded intratumoral alpha and beta TCR counts.

Individual TCR cDNA molecules each bore their own unique molecular identifier. TCRdb recomputed calls from the 5' RACE reads with MiXCR, one row per CDR3 protein. The sample includes 7,500 to 9,500 distinct CDR3 sequences, roughly 5.5% of them seen just once. Time point given: sample taken at primary tumor resection. Ten or more counts support this clonotype. Its antigen is still unknown. This CDR3 spans 14 amino acids. Germline assignment: CDR1 MNHEY and CDR2 SMNVEV (reference sequence). The V end was cut by 2 bases, the J end by 3 bases, with 8 bases between. The chain couples TRBV27 to TRBJ2-1, with a tentative D call TRBD1 (5 bases). This specimen was lung tumor tissue, taken at surgery. This TCR was sampled from a female donor with early-stage non-small cell lung cancer. CDR3 in amino acids: CASSLDRNYNEQFF. The DNA of the CDR3 is TGTGCCAGCAGTTTAGACAGAAACTACAATGAGCAGTTCTTC.